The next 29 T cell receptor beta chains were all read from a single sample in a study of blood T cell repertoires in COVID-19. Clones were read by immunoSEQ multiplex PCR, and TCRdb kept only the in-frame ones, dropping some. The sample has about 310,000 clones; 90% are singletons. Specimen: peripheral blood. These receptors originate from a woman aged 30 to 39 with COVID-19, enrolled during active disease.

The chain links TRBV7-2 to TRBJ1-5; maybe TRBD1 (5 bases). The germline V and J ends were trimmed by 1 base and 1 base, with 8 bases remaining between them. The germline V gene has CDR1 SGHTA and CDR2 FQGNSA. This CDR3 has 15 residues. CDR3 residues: CASSLDRGSNQPQHF. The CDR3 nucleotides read TGTGCCAGCAGCTTAGATCGGGGGAGCAATCAGCCCCAGCATTTT.

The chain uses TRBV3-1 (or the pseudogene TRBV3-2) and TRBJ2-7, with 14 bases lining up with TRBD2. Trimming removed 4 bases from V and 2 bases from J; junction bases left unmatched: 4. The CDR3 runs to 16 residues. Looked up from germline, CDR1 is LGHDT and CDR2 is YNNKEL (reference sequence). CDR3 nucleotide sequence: TGTGCCAGCAGCCCTGGACTAGCGGGGGGAACCTACGAGCAGTACTTC. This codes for CASSPGLAGGTYEQYF.

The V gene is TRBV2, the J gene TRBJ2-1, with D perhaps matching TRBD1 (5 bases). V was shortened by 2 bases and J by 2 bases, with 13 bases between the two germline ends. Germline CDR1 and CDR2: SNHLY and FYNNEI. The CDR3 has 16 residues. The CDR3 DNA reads TGTGCCAGCAGTGAATCTTGGCAGGGTCCCTACAATGAGCAGTTCTTC. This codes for CASSESWQGPYNEQFF.

CDR3 protein: CASSIVGDGPYEQYF. In DNA form, the CDR3 reads TGTGCCAGTAGTATAGTCGGGGATGGCCCCTACGAGCAGTACTTC. The chain combines TRBV19 with TRBJ2-7, with D possibly being TRBD2 (5 bases). Trimming cost V 1 base and J 2 bases, with 12 bases left between them. Germline loops: CDR1 LNHDA, CDR2 SQIVND (reference sequence). This CDR3 spans 15 amino acids.

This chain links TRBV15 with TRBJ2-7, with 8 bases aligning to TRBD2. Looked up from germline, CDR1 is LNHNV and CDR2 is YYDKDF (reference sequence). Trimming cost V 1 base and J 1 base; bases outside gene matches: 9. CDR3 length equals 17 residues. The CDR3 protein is CATSRVTGAGVSYEQYF. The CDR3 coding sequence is TGTGCCACCAGCAGAGTGACTGGAGCGGGAGTTTCCTACGAGCAGTACTTC.

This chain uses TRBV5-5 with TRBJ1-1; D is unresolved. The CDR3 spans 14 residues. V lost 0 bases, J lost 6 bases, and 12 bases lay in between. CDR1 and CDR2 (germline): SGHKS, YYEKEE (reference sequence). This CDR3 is CASSLAVSSSEAFF. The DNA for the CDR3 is TGTGCCAGCAGCTTGGCTGTCTCCTCCTCTGAAGCTTTCTTT.

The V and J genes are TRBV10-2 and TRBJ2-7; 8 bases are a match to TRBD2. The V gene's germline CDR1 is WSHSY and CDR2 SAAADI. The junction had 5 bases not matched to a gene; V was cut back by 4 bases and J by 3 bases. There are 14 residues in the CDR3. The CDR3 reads CASSVTSGRYEQYF. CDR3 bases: TGCGCCAGCAGTGTAACTAGCGGACGCTACGAGCAGTACTTC.

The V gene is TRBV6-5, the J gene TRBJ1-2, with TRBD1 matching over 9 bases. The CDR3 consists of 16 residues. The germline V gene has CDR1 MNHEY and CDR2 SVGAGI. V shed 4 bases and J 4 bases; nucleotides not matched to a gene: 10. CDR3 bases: TGTGCCAGCAGTTCCCGGGACAGGGCTTTCGGCTATGGCTACACCTTC. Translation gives CASSSRDRAFGYGYTF.

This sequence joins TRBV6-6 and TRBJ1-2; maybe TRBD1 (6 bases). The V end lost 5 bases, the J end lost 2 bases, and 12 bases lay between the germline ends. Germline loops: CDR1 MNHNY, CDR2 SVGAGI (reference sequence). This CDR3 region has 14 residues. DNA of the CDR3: TGTGCCAGCAGTACAGGGATAGGGAACTATGGCTACACCTTC. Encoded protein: CASSTGIGNYGYTF.

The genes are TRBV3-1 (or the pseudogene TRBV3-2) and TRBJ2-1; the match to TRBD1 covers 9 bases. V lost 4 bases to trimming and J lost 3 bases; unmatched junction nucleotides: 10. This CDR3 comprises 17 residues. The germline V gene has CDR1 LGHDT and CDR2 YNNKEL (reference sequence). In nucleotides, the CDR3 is TGTGCCAGCAGCCCCGTTCCGGGACAGGGCGACTACAATGAGCAGTTCTTC. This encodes CASSPVPGQGDYNEQFF.

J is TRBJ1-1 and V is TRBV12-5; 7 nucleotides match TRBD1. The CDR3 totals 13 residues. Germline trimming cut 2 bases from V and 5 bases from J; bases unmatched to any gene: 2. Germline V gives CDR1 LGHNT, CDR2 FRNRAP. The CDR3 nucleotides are TGTGCTAGTGGTTTGTCAGGGGGGACTGAAGCTTTCTTT. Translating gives CASGLSGGTEAFF.

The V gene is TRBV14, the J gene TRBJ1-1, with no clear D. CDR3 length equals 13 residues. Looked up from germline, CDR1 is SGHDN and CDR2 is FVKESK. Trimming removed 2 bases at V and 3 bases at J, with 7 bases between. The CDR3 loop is CASSQIAYTEAFF. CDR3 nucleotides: TGTGCCAGCAGCCAAATAGCGTACACTGAAGCTTTCTTT.

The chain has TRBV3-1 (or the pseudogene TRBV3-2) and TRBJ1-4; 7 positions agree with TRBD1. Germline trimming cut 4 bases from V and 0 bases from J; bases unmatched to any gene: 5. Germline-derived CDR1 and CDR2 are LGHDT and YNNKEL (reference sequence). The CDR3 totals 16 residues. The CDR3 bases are TGTGCCAGCAGCCCCCTGGACAGGCCAACTAATGAAAAACTGTTTTTT. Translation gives CASSPLDRPTNEKLFF.

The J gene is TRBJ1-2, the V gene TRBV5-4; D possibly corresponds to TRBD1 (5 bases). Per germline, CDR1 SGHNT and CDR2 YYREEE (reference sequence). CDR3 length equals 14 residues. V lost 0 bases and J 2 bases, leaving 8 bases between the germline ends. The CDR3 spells CASSLVGGNYGYTF. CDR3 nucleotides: TGTGCCAGCAGCTTGGTGGGGGGAAACTATGGCTACACCTTC.

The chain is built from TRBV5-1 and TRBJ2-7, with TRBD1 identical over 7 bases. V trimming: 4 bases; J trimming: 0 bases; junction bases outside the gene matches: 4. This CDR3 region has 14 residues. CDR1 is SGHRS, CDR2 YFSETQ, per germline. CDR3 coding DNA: TGCGCCAGCAGCATGGACAGGAGCTCCTACGAGCAGTACTTC. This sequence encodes CASSMDRSSYEQYF.

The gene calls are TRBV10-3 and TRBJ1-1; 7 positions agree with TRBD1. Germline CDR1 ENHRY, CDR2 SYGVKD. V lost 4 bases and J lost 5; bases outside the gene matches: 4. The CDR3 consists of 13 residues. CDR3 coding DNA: TGTGCCATCAGTGTTCCAGGGGGAACTGAAGCTTTCTTT. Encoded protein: CAISVPGGTEAFF.

DNA of the CDR3: TGTGCCAGCAGCCGAGACAGAGCCCCTTCCGAATCTGAAGCTTTCTTT. Translation: CASSRDRAPSESEAFF. This chain joins TRBV5-4 and TRBJ1-1, with a tentative D call TRBD1 (5 bases). The germline CDR1 and CDR2 sequences are SGHNT and YYREEE (reference sequence). With 4 bases removed from V and 6 bases from J, the gap between germline ends came to 22 bases. The CDR3 runs to 16 residues.

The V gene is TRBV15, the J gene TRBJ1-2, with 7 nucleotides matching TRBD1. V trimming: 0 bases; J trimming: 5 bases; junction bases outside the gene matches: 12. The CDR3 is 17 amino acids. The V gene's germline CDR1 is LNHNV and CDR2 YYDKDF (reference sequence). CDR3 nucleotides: TGTGCCACCAGCAGAGATAAATCCGTGGCAGGGGGGTATGGCTACACCTTC. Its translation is CATSRDKSVAGGYGYTF.

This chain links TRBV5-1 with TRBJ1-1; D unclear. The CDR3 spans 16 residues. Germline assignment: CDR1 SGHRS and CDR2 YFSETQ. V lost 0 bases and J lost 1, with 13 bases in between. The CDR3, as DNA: TGCGCCAGCAGCTTGGCCCCTCCAACTCAGAACACTGAAGCTTTCTTT. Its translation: CASSLAPPTQNTEAFF.

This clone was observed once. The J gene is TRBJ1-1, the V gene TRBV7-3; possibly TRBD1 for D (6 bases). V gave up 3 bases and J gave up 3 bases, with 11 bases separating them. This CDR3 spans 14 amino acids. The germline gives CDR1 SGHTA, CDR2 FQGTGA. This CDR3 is CASSFQGKDTEAFF. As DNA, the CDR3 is TGTGCCAGCAGCTTTCAGGGGAAGGACACTGAAGCTTTCTTT.

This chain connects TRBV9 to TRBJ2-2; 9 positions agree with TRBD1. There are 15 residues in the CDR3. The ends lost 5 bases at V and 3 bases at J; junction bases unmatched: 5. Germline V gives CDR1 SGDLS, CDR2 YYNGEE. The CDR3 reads CASREGQGYTGELFF. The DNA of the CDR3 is TGTGCCAGCAGGGAGGGACAGGGCTACACCGGGGAGCTGTTTTTT. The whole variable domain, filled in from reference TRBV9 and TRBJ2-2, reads DSGVTQTPKHLITATGQRVTLRCSPRSGDLSVYWYQQSLDQGLQFLIQYYNGEERAKGNILERFSAQQFPDLHSELNLSSLELGDSALYFCASREGQGYTGELFFGEGSRLTVL.

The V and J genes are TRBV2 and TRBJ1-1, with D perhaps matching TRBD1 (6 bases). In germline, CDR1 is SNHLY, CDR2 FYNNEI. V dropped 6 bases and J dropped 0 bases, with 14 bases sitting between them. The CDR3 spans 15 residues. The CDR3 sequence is CASRGDTTLNTEAFF. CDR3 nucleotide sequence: TGTGCCAGCAGGGGGGACACAACTTTGAACACTGAAGCTTTCTTT.

As DNA, the CDR3 is TGCGCCAGCAAATCGGGACTAGTAAGGGGGCGGGCCTACGAGCAGTACTTC. Encoded protein: CASKSGLVRGRAYEQYF. The chain has TRBV5-1 and TRBJ2-7, with D maybe TRBD2 (8 bases). V shed 6 bases and J shed 2 bases, with 24 bases lying between them. The CDR3 is made up of 17 amino acids. From germline, CDR1 is SGHRS and CDR2 YFSETQ.

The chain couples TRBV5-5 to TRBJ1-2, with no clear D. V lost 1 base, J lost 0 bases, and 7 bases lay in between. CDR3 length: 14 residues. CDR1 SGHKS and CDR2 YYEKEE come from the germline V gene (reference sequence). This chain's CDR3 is CASSLQVPNYGYTF. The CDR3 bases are TGTGCCAGCAGCTTGCAGGTACCTAACTATGGCTACACCTTC.

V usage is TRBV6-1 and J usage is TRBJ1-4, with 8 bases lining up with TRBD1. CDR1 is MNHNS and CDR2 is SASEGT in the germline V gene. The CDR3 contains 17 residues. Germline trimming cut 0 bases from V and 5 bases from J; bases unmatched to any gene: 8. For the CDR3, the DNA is TGTGCCAGCAGTGAAGCGCAGGGGGCGGGGGAAAATGAAAAACTGTTTTTT. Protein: CASSEAQGAGENEKLFF.

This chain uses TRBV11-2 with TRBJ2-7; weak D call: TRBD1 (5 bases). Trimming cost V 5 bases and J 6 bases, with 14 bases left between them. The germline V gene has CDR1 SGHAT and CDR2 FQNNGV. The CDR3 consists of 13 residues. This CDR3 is CASSRARGVEQYF. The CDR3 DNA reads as TGTGCCAGCAGCAGAGCTAGGGGTGTCGAGCAGTACTTC.

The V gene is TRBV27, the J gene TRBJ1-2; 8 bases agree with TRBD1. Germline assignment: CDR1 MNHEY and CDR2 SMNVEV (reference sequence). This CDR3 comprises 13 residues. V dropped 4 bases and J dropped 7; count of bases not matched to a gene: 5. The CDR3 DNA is TGTGCCAGCAGTTCGACAGGGGCCGCTGGCTACACCTTC. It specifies CASSSTGAAGYTF.

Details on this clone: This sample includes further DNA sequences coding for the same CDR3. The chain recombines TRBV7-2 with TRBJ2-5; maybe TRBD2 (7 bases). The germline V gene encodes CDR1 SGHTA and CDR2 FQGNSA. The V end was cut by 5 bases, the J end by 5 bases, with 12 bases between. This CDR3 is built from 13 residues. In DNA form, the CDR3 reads TGTGCCAGCAGCCGGGGGGCAAGGGAGACCCAGTACTTC. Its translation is CASSRGARETQYF. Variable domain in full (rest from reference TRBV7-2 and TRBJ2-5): GAGVSQSPSNKVTEKGKDVELRCDPISGHTALYWYRQSLGQGLEFLIYFQGNSAPDKSGLPSDRFSAERTGGSVSTLTIQRTQQEDSAVYLCASSRGARETQYFGPGTRLLVL.

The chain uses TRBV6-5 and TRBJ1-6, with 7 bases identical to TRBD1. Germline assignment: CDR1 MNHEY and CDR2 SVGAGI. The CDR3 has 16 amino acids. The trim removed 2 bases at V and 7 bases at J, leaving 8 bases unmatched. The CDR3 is CASSYAARGPNSPLHF. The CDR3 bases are TGTGCCAGCAGTTACGCCGCAAGGGGGCCCAATTCACCCCTCCACTTT.